The sequence of this T cell receptor (beta chain) was determined in a study of Ad26.COV2.S vaccination and SARS-CoV-2 variants. Turning to the study itself: Dosing was one shot or two shots 56 days apart.

Stated treatment: roughly 20 received Ad26.COV2.S at low or high dose, single or two shots; 5 received placebo; per-sample allocation not given. It was on day 63 after the first vaccine or placebo injection that samples were taken. Libraries were prepared by immunoSEQ multiplex PCR; TCRdb keeps only in-frame clonotypes and omits some of them. The data contain more than 400,000 clones, 92% of them singletons. This sequence originates from a person between 18 and 59 years old who received the Ad26.COV2.S COVID-19 vaccine or a placebo. The material was peripheral blood, obtained in a trial of Ad26.COV2.S vaccine versus placebo.

CDR3 in amino acids: CASSFRGWEQYF. The CDR3 DNA reads TGTGCCAGCAGTTTTCGGGGGTGGGAGCAGTATTTT. The chain links TRBV12-3 or TRBV12-4 to TRBJ2-3; a weak D match, TRBD2 (6 bases). This CDR3 region has 12 residues. Trimming shortened V by 3 bases and J by 11 bases, and 12 bases separated the two germline ends.